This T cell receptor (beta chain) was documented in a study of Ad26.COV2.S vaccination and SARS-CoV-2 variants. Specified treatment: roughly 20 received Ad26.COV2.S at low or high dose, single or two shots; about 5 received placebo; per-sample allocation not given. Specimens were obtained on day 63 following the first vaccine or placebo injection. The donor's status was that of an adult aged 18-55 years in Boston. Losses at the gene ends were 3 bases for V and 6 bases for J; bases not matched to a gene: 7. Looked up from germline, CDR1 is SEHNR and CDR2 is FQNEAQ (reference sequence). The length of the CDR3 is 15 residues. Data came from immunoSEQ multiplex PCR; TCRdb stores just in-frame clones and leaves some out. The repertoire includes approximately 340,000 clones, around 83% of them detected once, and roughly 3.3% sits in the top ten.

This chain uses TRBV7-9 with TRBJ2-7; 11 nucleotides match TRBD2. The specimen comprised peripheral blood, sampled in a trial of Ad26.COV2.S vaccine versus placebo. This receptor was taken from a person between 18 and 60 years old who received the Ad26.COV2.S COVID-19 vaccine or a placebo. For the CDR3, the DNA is TGTGCCAGCAGCTTCCCTAGCGGGGGGCGCAGCGAGCAGTACTTC. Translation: CASSFPSGGRSEQYF.